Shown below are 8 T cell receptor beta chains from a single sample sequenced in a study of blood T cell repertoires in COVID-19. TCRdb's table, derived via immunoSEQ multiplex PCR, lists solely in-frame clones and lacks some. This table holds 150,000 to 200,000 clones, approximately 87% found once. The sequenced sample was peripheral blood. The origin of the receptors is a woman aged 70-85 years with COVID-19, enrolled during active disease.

CDR3 sequence: CASSGPGTLNTEAFF. The CDR3 nucleotides are TGCGCCAGCAGCGGACCCGGGACACTGAACACTGAAGCTTTCTTT. The genes are TRBV5-1 and TRBJ1-1, with D possibly being TRBD1 (6 bases). CDR1 and CDR2 from the germline V gene are SGHRS and YFSETQ. CDR3 length: 15 residues. V was cut by 4 bases and J by 0 bases, with 13 bases left in between.

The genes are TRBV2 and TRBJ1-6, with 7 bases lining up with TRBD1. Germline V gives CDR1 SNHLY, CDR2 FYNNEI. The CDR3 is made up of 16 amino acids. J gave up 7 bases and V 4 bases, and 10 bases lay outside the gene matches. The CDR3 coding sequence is TGTGCCAGCAGTGCGACAGGGAACCTACGCAATTCACCCCTCCACTTT. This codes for CASSATGNLRNSPLHF.

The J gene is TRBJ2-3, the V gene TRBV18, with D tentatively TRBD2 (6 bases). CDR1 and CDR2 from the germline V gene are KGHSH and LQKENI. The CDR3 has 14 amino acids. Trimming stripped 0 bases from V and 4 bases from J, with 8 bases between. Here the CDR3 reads CASSPPAGSDTQYF. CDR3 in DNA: TGTGCCAGCTCACCACCCGCGGGATCAGATACGCAGTATTTT.

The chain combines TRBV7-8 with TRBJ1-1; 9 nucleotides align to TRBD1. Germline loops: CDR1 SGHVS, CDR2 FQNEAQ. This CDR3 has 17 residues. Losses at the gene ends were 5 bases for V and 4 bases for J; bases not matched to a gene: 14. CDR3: CASSPVTGGAGITEAFF. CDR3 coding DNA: TGTGCCAGCAGCCCCGTTACAGGGGGCGCTGGGATCACTGAAGCTTTCTTT. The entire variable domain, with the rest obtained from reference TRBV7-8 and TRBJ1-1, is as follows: GAGVSQSPRYKVAKRGQDVALRCDPISGHVSLFWYQQALGQGPEFLTYFQNEAQLDKSGLPSDRFFAERPEGSVSTLKIQRTQQEDSAVYLCASSPVTGGAGITEAFFGQGTRLTVV.

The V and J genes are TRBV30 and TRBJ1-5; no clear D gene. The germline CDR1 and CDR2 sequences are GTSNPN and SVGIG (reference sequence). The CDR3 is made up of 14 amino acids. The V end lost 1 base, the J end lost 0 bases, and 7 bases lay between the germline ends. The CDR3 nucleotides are TGTGCCTGGAGTGGTCAGGTTAGCAATCAGCCCCAGCATTTT. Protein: CAWSGQVSNQPQHF.

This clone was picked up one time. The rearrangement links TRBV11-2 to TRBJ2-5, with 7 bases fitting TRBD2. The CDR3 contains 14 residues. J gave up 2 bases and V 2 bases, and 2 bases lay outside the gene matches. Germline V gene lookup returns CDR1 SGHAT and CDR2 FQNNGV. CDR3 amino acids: CASSLMREQETQYF. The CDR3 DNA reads TGTGCCAGCAGCTTAATGCGGGAGCAAGAGACCCAGTACTTC.

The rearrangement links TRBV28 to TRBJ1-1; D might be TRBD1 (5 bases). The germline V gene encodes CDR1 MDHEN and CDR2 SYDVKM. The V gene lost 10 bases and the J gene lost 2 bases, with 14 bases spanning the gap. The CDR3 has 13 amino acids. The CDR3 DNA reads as TGTGCCATAGGGATCAGGGAAAACACTGAAGCTTTCTTT. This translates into CAIGIRENTEAFF.

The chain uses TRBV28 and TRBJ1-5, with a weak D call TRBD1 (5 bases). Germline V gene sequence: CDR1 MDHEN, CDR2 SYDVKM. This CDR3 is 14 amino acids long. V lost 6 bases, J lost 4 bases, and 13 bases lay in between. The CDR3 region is CASRIDGGNQPQHF. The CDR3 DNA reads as TGTGCCAGCAGGATAGACGGGGGTAATCAGCCCCAGCATTTT.